This TCR beta chain was observed in a study of glioma-infiltrating T cells. Study-level findings and limits: A blood CDR3 motif signature was depleted in highly divergent patients.

TCR alpha and beta CDR3 regions were amplified from RNA using iRepertoire nested multiplex PCR. TCRdb itself ran the multiplex PCR reads through MiXCR, one entry per CDR3 protein. The sample has around 390,000 distinct CDR3 sequences, less than 50% seen once. In this sample, this clonotype turned up many times. Antigen unknown. The CDR3 has 14 amino acids. Deletions cut 3 bases from V and 4 bases from J, with 12 bases between. The germline V gene encodes CDR1 MNHEY and CDR2 SMNVEV (reference sequence). The sequence derives from a human donor with low-grade glioma or glioblastoma, undergoing nonglioma brain surgery, or in good health (not recorded which). Input material: glioma tissue, nonneoplastic brain tissue, or PBMCs (not recorded which). V gene TRBV27 combines with J gene TRBJ1-2, with no clear D. The CDR3 nucleotides are TGTGCCAGCAGTTTGTCGGTCGGTGGCTATGGCTACACCTTC. Translated: CASSLSVGGYGYTF.